This TCR beta chain was identified during a study of a mutant IDH1 vaccine in newly diagnosed glioma (dated by TCRdb to the early 2020s). In the study overall: Vaccination was initiated 4-6 weeks after radiotherapy alone, or concurrently with temozolomide cycles in the chemotherapy-containing groups. Peripheral blood samples were drawn at six visits, namely V03 (baseline), V05, V07, V10, V12 and V13. Of the roughly 34 treated patients, about 62% were male and approximately 38% were female, and a mean age of 40.4 years was recorded. Longitudinal TCRB deep sequencing was done for 20 to 25 treated patients, wherever samples were available for exploratory analyses. Prior to enrollment, patients had been given standard therapy consisting of radiotherapy alone, temozolomide alone, or radiochemotherapy with temozolomide, with the combination given to most patients. The week-35 safety follow-up was designated visit V12, and the week-47 end of study was designated visit V13.

The study at large found these results: Pseudoprogression appeared unrelated to alterations in the top peripheral T cell clonotypes detected by TCRB sequencing. The authors stated that sample limitations prevented analyses of patient blood samples from being reproduced. Availability determined which PBMC samples were chosen for TCRB deep sequencing. Vaccine-induced immune responses across multiple MHC alleles were detected in roughly 94% of patients.

From V the trimming removes 5 bases and from J it removes 6 bases, while the gene matches leave 3 bases of the junction unaccounted for. From its cysteine to its phenylalanine, the CDR3 spans 14 amino acids. The DNA shown is the 42-base CDR3, in frame from base 1. CDR1 SEHNR and CDR2 FQNEAQ are derived from the germline V gene (reference sequence). Taken with the paper, the label for time point translates to: week 35, safety follow-up. Each vaccine dose, consisting of 300 ug of a 20-mer mutant IDH1 peptide in Montanide, was administered subcutaneously with topical imiquimod. Patients received eight vaccinations in weeks 1, 3, 5, 7, 11, 15, 19 and 23, corresponding to visits V03 through V10. Donors had newly diagnosed WHO grade 3 or 4 IDH1-mutant astrocytomas with loss of nuclear ATRX. The samples were drawn from NOA16, a multicentre, single-arm, open-label phase I trial in Germany that tested a mutant IDH1 peptide vaccine in humans for the first time. The DNeasy Blood and Tissue Kit was used to extract genomic DNA from EDTA blood for TCRB sequencing.

Library construction relied on the immunoSEQ multiplex PCR assay. Following the manufacturer's protocol, the hsTCRB Kit was used to amplify rearranged TCR beta chain sequences. TCRB libraries were sequenced on an Illumina MiSeq. In the original analysis: The proprietary platform of the kit vendor was used for demultiplexing, trimming and gene mapping. TCRdb took over this immuneACCESS table, retaining in-frame rearrangements with V and J assigned. Such tables are incomplete; in checked studies, under half of the missing clones stem from an unresolved V gene, and the remainder is unexplained. V, J and clone size were drawn from that table, and D and trimming were deduced from the DNA. The sample has 50,000 to 70,000 clones on record, 74% of them singletons. Roughly 4.7% of the sample is taken by the ten largest. In regard to this clone: Which antigen it targets is not known. There are no base qualities to consult, and no much larger clone falls within one base.

This sample comprised PBMCs, obtained from a glioma patient whose treatment included an IDH1 peptide vaccine. The chain employs TRBV7-9 and TRBJ2-4, with TRBD2 matching 11 junction bases. This sequence was found in a man over 45 with glioma. The CDR3 in this case is CASSTGTSGNIQYF. The sequenced DNA: TGTGCCAGCAGCACCGGGACTAGCGGAAACATTCAGTACTTC.